This T cell receptor beta chain derives from a study of CD8 T cells in Susac syndrome. Roughly 0.45 to 1 ug RNA was reverse transcribed with random hexamers. Across 54 Vbeta and 13 Jbeta, TCR beta CDR3 was amplified with immunoSEQ multiplex PCR. TCRdb independently ran MiXCR on the immunoSEQ multiplex PCR reads; one entry per CDR3 protein. The table records around 200,000 distinct CDR3 sequences, 85% to 95% of them present only once. Study-level findings and limits: Regarding the TCR sequencing and HLA analysis, the study admitted that a relatively small number of individuals were involved.

TCR beta sequencing covered blood CD8+ and CD4+ T cells. TEMRA cells were enriched by FACS, and CD4+ and CD8+ T cells were negatively isolated. The length of the CDR3 is 16 residues. V lost 0 bases to trimming and J lost 4 bases; unmatched junction nucleotides: 5. Germline V gene sequence: CDR1 SGDLS, CDR2 YYNGEE. Worth noting for this clonotype: Its specificity is not known.

What was sequenced was CD4+ T cells from PBMCs. The receptor was isolated from a human donor in good health. The V gene is TRBV9, the J gene TRBJ2-3; 10 bases agree with TRBD2. CDR3 DNA: TGTGCCAGCAGCGTAGCTAAGAGCGGGGGGGCAGATACGCAGTATTTT. Translated, it gives CASSVAKSGGADTQYF.